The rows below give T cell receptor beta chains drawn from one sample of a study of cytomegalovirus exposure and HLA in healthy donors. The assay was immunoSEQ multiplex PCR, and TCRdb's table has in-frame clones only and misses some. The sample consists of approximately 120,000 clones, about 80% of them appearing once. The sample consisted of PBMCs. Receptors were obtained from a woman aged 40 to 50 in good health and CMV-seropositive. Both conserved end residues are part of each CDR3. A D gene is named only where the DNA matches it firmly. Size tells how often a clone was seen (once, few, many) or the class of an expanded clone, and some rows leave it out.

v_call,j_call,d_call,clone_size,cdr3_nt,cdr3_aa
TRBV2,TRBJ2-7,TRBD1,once,TGTGCCAGAGGGGGACAGGGCCTTTACGAGCAGTACTTC,CARGGQGLYEQYF
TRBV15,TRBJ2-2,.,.,TGTGCCACCAGCGGCTCCACCGGGGAGCTGTTTTTT,CATSGSTGELFF
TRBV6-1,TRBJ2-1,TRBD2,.,TGTGCCAGCAGTGAATACGGGAGGGCGGGCAATGAGCAGTTCTTC,CASSEYGRAGNEQFF
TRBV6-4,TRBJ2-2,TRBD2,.,TGTGCCAGCAGTGCCCTAGCGGGAGGCACCGGGGAGCTGTTTTTT,CASSALAGGTGELFF
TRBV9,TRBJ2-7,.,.,TGTGCCAGCAGCGGGGGGGACAGCTACGAGCAGTACTTC,CASSGGDSYEQYF
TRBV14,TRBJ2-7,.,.,TGTGCCAGCAGTCCCCTCGACTCTTTAAGCGAGCAGTACTTC,CASSPLDSLSEQYF
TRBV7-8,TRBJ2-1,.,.,TGTGCCAGCAGCTTAGTACACGTAGCGGAGGTCACCTACAATGAGCAGTTCTTC,CASSLVHVAEVTYNEQFF
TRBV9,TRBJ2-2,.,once,TGTGCCAGCAGAAAAGACGGGGTCGGGGAGCTGTTTTTT,CASRKDGVGELFF
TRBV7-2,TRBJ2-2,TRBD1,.,TGTGCCAGCAGGCCCGGGACAGCGAACACCGGGGAGCTGTTTTTT,CASRPGTANTGELFF
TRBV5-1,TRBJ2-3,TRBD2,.,TGCGCCAGCAGCTTCCAAAGCGGGACTACAGATACGCAGTATTTT,CASSFQSGTTDTQYF
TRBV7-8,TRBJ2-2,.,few,TGTGCCAGCAGCTACACGGGGGTGGCGGGGGAGCTGTTTTTT,CASSYTGVAGELFF
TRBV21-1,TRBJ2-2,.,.,TGTGCCAGCAGCGATAATGGGCGGGTAAGACGGAACACCGGGGAGCTGTTTTTT,CASSDNGRVRRNTGELFF
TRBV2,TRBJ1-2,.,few,TGTGCCAGCAGTGAAGAGACAAAGGGCTACACCTTC,CASSEETKGYTF
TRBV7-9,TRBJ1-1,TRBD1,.,TGTGCCAGCAGCAACGGACAGGGCTACACTGAAGCTTTCTTT,CASSNGQGYTEAFF
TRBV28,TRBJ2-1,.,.,TGTGCCAGCAGTTTCCTAACGGGTAGCTCCTACAATGAGCAGTTCTTC,CASSFLTGSSYNEQFF